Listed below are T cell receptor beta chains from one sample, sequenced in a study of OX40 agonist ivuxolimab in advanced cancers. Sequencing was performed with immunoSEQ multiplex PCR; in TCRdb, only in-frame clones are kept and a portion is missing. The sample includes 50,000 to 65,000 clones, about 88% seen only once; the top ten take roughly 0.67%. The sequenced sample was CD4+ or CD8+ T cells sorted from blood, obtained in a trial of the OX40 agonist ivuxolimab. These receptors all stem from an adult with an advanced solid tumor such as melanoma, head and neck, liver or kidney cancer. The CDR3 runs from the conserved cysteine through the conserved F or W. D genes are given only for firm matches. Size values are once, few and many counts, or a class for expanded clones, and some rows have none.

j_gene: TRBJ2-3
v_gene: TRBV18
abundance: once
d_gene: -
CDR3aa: CASSPAPGPDTQYF
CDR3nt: TGTGCCAGCTCACCAGCCCCGGGCCCAGATACGCAGTATTTT

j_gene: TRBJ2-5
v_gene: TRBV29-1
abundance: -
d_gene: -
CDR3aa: CTCFRAGQETQYF
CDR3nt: TGCACCTGTTTTCGTGCCGGGCAAGAGACCCAGTACTTC

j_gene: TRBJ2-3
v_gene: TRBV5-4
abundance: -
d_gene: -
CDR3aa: CASSDGWGTDTQYF
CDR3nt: TGTGCCAGCAGCGATGGGTGGGGCACAGATACGCAGTATTTT

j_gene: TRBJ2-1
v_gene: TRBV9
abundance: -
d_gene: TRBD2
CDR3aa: CASSVGGTSGTPYNEQFF
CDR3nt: TGTGCCAGCAGCGTAGGAGGGACTAGCGGGACACCCTACAATGAGCAGTTCTTC

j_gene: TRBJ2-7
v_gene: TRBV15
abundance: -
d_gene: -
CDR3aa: CATSRERDSYEQYF
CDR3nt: TGTGCCACCAGCAGAGAGCGCGACAGCTACGAGCAGTACTTC

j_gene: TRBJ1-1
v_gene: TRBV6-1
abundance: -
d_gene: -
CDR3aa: CASSEIMLNTEAFF
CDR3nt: TGTGCCAGCAGTGAAATCATGCTGAACACTGAAGCTTTCTTT

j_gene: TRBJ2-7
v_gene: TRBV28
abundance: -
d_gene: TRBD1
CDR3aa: CASSLFGDRESEQYF
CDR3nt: TGTGCCAGCAGTTTATTCGGGGACAGGGAATCCGAGCAGTACTTC

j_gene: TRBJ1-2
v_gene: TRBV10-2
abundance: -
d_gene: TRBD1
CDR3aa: CASSAQGNNGYTF
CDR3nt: TGCGCCAGCAGCGCACAGGGGAATAATGGCTACACCTTC

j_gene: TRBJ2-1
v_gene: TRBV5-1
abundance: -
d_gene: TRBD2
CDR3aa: CASSPGLAESSYNEQFF
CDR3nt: TGCGCCAGCAGCCCGGGACTAGCCGAAAGCTCCTACAATGAGCAGTTCTTC

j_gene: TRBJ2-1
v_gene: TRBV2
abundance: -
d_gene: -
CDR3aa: CASTPKVGISDEQFF
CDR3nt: TGTGCCAGCACCCCTAAGGTGGGTATTAGCGATGAGCAGTTCTTC

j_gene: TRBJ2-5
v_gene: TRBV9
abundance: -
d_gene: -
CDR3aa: CASSKFDQETQYF
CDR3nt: TGTGCCAGCAGCAAGTTTGACCAAGAGACCCAGTACTTC

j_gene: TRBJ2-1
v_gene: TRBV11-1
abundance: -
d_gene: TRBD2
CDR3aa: CASSTSGRIYNEQFF
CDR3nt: TGTGCCAGCAGCACTAGCGGGAGGATCTACAATGAGCAGTTCTTC

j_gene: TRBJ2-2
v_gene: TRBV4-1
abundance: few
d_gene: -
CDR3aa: CASSQGIGAPTGELFF
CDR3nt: TGCGCCAGCAGCCAAGGGATCGGGGCCCCCACCGGGGAGCTGTTTTTT

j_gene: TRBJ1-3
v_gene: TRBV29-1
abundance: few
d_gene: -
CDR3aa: CSVGVSYGNTIYF
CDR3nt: TGCAGCGTTGGTGTCTCCTACGGAAACACCATATATTTT

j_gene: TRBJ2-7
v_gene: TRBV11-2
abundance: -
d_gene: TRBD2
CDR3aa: CASSKGPFWREGSEQYF
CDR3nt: TGTGCCAGCAGCAAAGGCCCCTTCTGGCGGGAGGGCTCCGAGCAGTACTTC

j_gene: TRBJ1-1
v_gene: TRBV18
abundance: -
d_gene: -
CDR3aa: CASSPGGLGTEAFF
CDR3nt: TGTGCCAGCTCACCGGGGGGGTTGGGGACTGAAGCTTTCTTT

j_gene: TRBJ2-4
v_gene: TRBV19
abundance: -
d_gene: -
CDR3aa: CASSDRINIQYF
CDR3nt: TGTGCCAGTAGCGACAGGATAAACATTCAGTACTTC

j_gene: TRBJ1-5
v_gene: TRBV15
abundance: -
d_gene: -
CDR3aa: CATSRRAGVNQPQHF
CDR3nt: TGTGCCACCAGCAGAAGGGCGGGTGTCAATCAGCCCCAGCATTTT

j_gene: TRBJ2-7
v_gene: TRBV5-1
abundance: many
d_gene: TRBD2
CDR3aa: CASRLTSSPAEQYF
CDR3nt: TGCGCCAGCAGACTGACTAGCTCTCCTGCCGAGCAGTACTTC

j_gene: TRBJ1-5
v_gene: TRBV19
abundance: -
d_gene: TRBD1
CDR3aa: CASSPHRGNNQPQHF
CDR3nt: TGTGCCAGTAGTCCCCACAGGGGAAACAATCAGCCCCAGCATTTT

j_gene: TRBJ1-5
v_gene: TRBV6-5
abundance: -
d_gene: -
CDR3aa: CASRTGGYSNQPQHF
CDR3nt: TGTGCCAGCAGGACGGGGGGTTATAGCAATCAGCCCCAGCATTTT

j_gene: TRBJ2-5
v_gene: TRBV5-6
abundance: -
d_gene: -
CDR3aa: CASSLGGFQETQYF
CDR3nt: TGTGCCAGCAGCTTGGGGGGGTTCCAAGAGACCCAGTACTTC

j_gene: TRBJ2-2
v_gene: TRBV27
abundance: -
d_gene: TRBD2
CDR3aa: CASSSVNKRGSNTGELFF
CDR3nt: TGTGCCAGCAGTTCGGTGAACAAGCGGGGCTCGAACACCGGGGAGCTGTTTTTT

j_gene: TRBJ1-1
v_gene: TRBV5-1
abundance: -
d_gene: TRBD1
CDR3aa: CASSLAPGTGTNTEAFF
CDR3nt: TGCGCCAGCAGCTTGGCGCCCGGGACAGGGACGAACACTGAAGCTTTCTTT

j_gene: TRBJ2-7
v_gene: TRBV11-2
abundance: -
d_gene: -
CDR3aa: CASSSDYSYEQYF
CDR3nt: TGTGCCAGCAGCTCCGACTACTCCTACGAGCAGTACTTC

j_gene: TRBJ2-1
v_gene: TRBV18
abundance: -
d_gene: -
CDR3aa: CASSQRHTNNEQFF
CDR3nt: TGTGCCAGCTCGCAGCGACATACTAACAATGAGCAGTTCTTC

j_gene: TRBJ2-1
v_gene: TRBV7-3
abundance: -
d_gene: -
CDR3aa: CASSSTGLEQFF
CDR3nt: TGTGCCAGCAGCTCCACAGGGTTGGAGCAGTTCTTC

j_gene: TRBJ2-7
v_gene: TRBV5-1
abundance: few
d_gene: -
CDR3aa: CASSFSRPLDEQYF
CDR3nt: TGCGCCAGCAGCTTCTCCCGACCCCTAGACGAGCAGTACTTC

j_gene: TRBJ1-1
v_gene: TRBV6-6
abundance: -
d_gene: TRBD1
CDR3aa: CASSQTGVGADTEAFF
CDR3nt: TGTGCCAGCAGCCAGACAGGGGTTGGGGCTGACACTGAAGCTTTCTTT